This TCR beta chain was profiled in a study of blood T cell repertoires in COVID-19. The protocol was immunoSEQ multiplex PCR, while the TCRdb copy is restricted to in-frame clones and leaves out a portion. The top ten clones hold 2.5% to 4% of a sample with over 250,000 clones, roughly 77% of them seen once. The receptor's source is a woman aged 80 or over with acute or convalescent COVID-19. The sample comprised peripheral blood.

In DNA, the CDR3 is TGCGCCAGCAGTTCGATGCCTAGGGGGAGGGACACTGAAGCTTTCTTT. Protein sequence: CASSSMPRGRDTEAFF. This rearrangement joins TRBV5-1 to TRBJ1-1; perhaps TRBD1 as D (6 bases). CDR1 and CDR2 from the germline V gene are SGHRS and YFSETQ. The CDR3 runs to 16 residues. The ends were cut back, 5 bases at V and 3 bases at J, with 20 bases in the middle.